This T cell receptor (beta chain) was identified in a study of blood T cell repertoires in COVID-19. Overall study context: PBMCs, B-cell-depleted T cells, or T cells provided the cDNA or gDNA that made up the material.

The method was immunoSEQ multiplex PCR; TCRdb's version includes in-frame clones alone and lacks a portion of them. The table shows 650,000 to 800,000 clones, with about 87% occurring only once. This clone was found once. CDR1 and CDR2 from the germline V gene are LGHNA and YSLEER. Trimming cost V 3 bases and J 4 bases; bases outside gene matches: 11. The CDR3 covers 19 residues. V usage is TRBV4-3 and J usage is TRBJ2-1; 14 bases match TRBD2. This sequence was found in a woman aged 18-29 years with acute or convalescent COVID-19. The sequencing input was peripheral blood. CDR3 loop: CASSQVPPGLAGGYNEQFF. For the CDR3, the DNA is TGCGCCAGCAGCCAGGTACCTCCCGGACTAGCGGGGGGATACAATGAGCAGTTCTTC.